A selection of T cell receptor beta chains follows, all from one sample in a study of blood T cell repertoires in COVID-19. Only in-frame clones appear in the TCRdb table, and some are missing; sequencing was by immunoSEQ multiplex PCR. The sample gives 250,000 to 350,000 clones, about 83% of which show up once; around 1.2% is in the top ten. Sequenced sample: peripheral blood. The receptor source for this set is a woman aged 45-60 years with acute or convalescent COVID-19. Both conserved end residues are part of each CDR3. Each record gives: V gene, clone size, D gene, J gene, CDR3 DNA, CDR3 protein. A D gene is named only where the DNA matches it firmly. Size is omitted from some rows. Given values are once, few, many or a class for expanded clones.

TRBV19	-	-	TRBJ1-1	TGTGCCAGCAGAGGCTCTGAAGCTTTCTTT	CASRGSEAFF
TRBV5-6	once	TRBD2	TRBJ2-5	TGTGCCAGCAGCATTTCCACGGGACTAGCGGGAGCGGAGACCCAGTACTTC	CASSISTGLAGAETQYF
TRBV18	-	-	TRBJ2-5	TGTGCCAGCTCAAAGTCAAATTCTCAGGAGACCCAGTACTTC	CASSKSNSQETQYF
TRBV11-2	-	TRBD2	TRBJ2-1	TGTGCCAGCAGCGCCCTAGCGGGGACATACAATGAGCAGTTCTTC	CASSALAGTYNEQFF
TRBV5-1	-	-	TRBJ1-2	TGCGCCAGCGCCCTCGAGGCAGGGAACTATGGCTACACCTTC	CASALEAGNYGYTF
TRBV27	-	-	TRBJ1-5	TGTGCCAGCAGTTTTTTAGGCAGGGACAATCAGCCCCAGCATTTT	CASSFLGRDNQPQHF
TRBV2	-	TRBD1	TRBJ1-2	TGTGCCAGCAGTGATAAGGAACAGGGGGATGGCTACACCTTC	CASSDKEQGDGYTF
TRBV2	-	-	TRBJ2-3	TGTGCCAGCAGTGTCAGAAGCGGCGGCACAGATACGCAGTATTTT	CASSVRSGGTDTQYF
TRBV5-4	-	-	TRBJ1-1	TGTGCCAGCAGTGACAGGTCCACTGAAGCTTTCTTT	CASSDRSTEAFF
TRBV27	-	TRBD1	TRBJ1-1	TGTGCCAGCAGTTTATTGACAGGGTCAGAAGCTTTCTTT	CASSLLTGSEAFF
TRBV23-1	-	-	TRBJ1-3	TGCGCCAGCAGGAGCGAGAGCTCTGGAAACACCATATATTTT	CASRSESSGNTIYF
TRBV5-5	-	-	TRBJ2-1	TGTGCCAGCAGCTTGCAGCGGGATGAGCAGTTCTTC	CASSLQRDEQFF
TRBV6-5	few	-	TRBJ1-1	TGTGCCAGCACCCGCAACAGGGCCGGCACTGAAGCTTTCTTT	CASTRNRAGTEAFF
TRBV9	-	-	TRBJ2-1	TGTGCCAGCAAAGACGGAGGGAGCTCCTACAATGAGCAGTTCTTC	CASKDGGSSYNEQFF
TRBV19	-	TRBD1	TRBJ1-2	TGTGCCAGTAGTATTGGGACAGGGGAATATGGCTACACCTTC	CASSIGTGEYGYTF
TRBV5-8	-	TRBD2	TRBJ2-1	TGTGCCAGCAGCCCAAATCGAGCGGGATGGTCCTACAATGAGCAGTTCTTC	CASSPNRAGWSYNEQFF
TRBV19	-	-	TRBJ2-5	TGTGCCAGTAGTATAGATTCGAGCGGGGAGACCCAGTACTTC	CASSIDSSGETQYF
TRBV7-2	-	TRBD1	TRBJ1-2	TGTGCCAGCAGCTTAGTCCGACAGGGGGCAGGCGGCTACACCTTC	CASSLVRQGAGGYTF
TRBV19	once	TRBD1	TRBJ2-7	TGTGCCAGTAGTGGACGGACAGGGGACTACGAGCAGTACTTC	CASSGRTGDYEQYF
TRBV7-2	-	TRBD1	TRBJ1-1	TGTGCCAGCAGCTTATATAACAGGGGGGACACTGAAGCTTTCTTT	CASSLYNRGDTEAFF
TRBV5-4	-	TRBD1	TRBJ2-3	TGTGCCAGCAGCTTGGGTGGGACAGTGGGCCGCACAGATACGCAGTATTTT	CASSLGGTVGRTDTQYF
TRBV18	-	TRBD1	TRBJ1-3	TGTGCCAGCTCACTTCAACAGGGGGCTGGAAACACCATATATTTT	CASSLQQGAGNTIYF
TRBV27	-	-	TRBJ2-3	TGTGCCAGCAGTACGGGACACCTTGTGCAGTATTTT	CASSTGHLVQYF
TRBV6-5	-	-	TRBJ2-5	TGTGCCAGCAGTCCCCGGACAGAGCTCCAAGAGACCCAGTACTTC	CASSPRTELQETQYF
TRBV2	-	TRBD1	TRBJ2-1	TGTGCCAGCAGTGGACAGGGTTCCTACAATGAGCAGTTCTTC	CASSGQGSYNEQFF
TRBV18	-	-	TRBJ1-4	TGTGCCAGCTCAGTCGACAGATTAAATGAAAAACTGTTTTTT	CASSVDRLNEKLFF
TRBV2	-	-	TRBJ2-3	TGTGCCAGCAGAGCCGGGACAAACACCGCAGATACGCAGTATTTT	CASRAGTNTADTQYF
TRBV12-3/TRBV12-4	-	-	TRBJ1-2	TGTGCCAGCAGATACGGGACACACTATGGCTACACCTTC	CASRYGTHYGYTF
TRBV5-1	-	TRBD1	TRBJ2-6	TGCGCCAGCAGGACCGGACAGGGCCTAGGGGCCAACGTCCTGACTTTC	CASRTGQGLGANVLTF
TRBV18	few	-	TRBJ1-2	TGTGCCAGCTCACCTTATCCACCGGGACTCAGACCCGACTATGGCTACACCTTC	CASSPYPPGLRPDYGYTF
TRBV25-1	-	TRBD2	TRBJ2-5	TGTGCCAGCAGTGTCGCCGGGAGGGGAGAGACCCAGTACTTC	CASSVAGRGETQYF
TRBV29-1	once	-	TRBJ1-1	TGCAGCGTTCCGGGAGCAGAAGCTTTCTTT	CSVPGAEAFF
TRBV5-5	-	TRBD2	TRBJ2-1	TGTGCCAGCAGCCCCCGACTAGCGGGAGCGAATGAGCAGTTCTTC	CASSPRLAGANEQFF
TRBV7-9	-	TRBD2	TRBJ2-3	TGTGCCAGCAGCTTAGGGACTAGCGGAGGCACAGATACGCAGTATTTT	CASSLGTSGGTDTQYF
TRBV2	-	TRBD2	TRBJ2-1	TGTGCCAGCAGTGACGCTAGCGGGACATATAGCTCCTACAATGAGCAGTTCTTC	CASSDASGTYSSYNEQFF
TRBV2	-	-	TRBJ1-5	TGTGCCAGCAGACCCTGGGCGGGGGAAGGGCCCCAGCATTTT	CASRPWAGEGPQHF